This is a list of T cell receptor beta chains from one sample in a study of CD8+ T cells in alopecia areata. TCRdb keeps only in-frame clones here, not all; method: immunoSEQ multiplex PCR. The sample includes 200,000 to 250,000 clones, over 60% of them seen just once. The sequenced sample was CD4+ T cells sorted from blood, obtained at week 4, from a patient treated with tofacitinib. The receptors shown here come from a human donor with alopecia areata. Both conserved end residues are part of each CDR3. Each record gives: J gene, D gene, clone size, V gene, CDR3 DNA, CDR3 protein. A D gene is named only where the DNA matches it firmly. Clone sizes are given selectively: once, few, many, or a class where the clone is expanded.

j_call: TRBJ1-4; d_call: TRBD1; clone_size: -; v_call: TRBV27; cdr3_nt: TGTGCCAGCAGCGAAGGACAGGGCTTTGAAAAACTGTTTTTT; cdr3_aa: CASSEGQGFEKLFF
j_call: TRBJ1-2; d_call: -; clone_size: few; v_call: TRBV29-1; cdr3_nt: TGCAGCGTGGGCCGTTTTGTTGTACCCGGCTACACCTTC; cdr3_aa: CSVGRFVVPGYTF
j_call: TRBJ2-3; d_call: TRBD1; clone_size: few; v_call: TRBV7-2; cdr3_nt: TGTGCCAGCAGCTCCACAGGGGGAATAGATACGCAGTATTTT; cdr3_aa: CASSSTGGIDTQYF
j_call: TRBJ2-5; d_call: TRBD2; clone_size: -; v_call: TRBV5-4; cdr3_nt: TGTGCCAGCAGCAAGGGGACTAGCGGGGGGGAAGAGACCCAGTACTTC; cdr3_aa: CASSKGTSGGEETQYF
j_call: TRBJ2-3; d_call: -; clone_size: -; v_call: TRBV28; cdr3_nt: TGTGCCAGCAGTTTAAGTTTGGGGGTCCGGGGTACGCAGTATTTT; cdr3_aa: CASSLSLGVRGTQYF
j_call: TRBJ2-5; d_call: TRBD2; clone_size: -; v_call: TRBV28; cdr3_nt: TGTGCCAGCACCCTCGGGGGGATCGAGACCCAGTACTTC; cdr3_aa: CASTLGGIETQYF
j_call: TRBJ2-1; d_call: -; clone_size: -; v_call: TRBV6-5; cdr3_nt: TGTGCCAGCAGTGGGGTGTACAATGAGCAGTTCTTC; cdr3_aa: CASSGVYNEQFF
j_call: TRBJ1-4; d_call: -; clone_size: -; v_call: TRBV9; cdr3_nt: TGTGCCAGCAGCGTAGCCGGCGGGATTGGGGATGAAAAACTGTTTTTT; cdr3_aa: CASSVAGGIGDEKLFF
j_call: TRBJ2-7; d_call: TRBD1; clone_size: -; v_call: TRBV27; cdr3_nt: TGTGCCAGCAGTTTATCGGGGGGACAGGACTACGAGCAGTACTTC; cdr3_aa: CASSLSGGQDYEQYF
j_call: TRBJ1-5; d_call: -; clone_size: -; v_call: TRBV6-1; cdr3_nt: TGTGCCAGCAGGGAAAATCGAGGCCAGCCCCAGCATTTT; cdr3_aa: CASRENRGQPQHF
j_call: TRBJ1-3; d_call: -; clone_size: -; v_call: TRBV7-9; cdr3_nt: TGTGCCAGCAGCTTTTCGCAGGGCCGTAACACCATATATTTT; cdr3_aa: CASSFSQGRNTIYF
j_call: TRBJ2-3; d_call: -; clone_size: -; v_call: TRBV5-1; cdr3_nt: TGCGCCAGCGCGCGGGGAAAGGAGGATACGCAGTATTTT; cdr3_aa: CASARGKEDTQYF
j_call: TRBJ2-1; d_call: TRBD1; clone_size: few; v_call: TRBV2; cdr3_nt: TGTGCCAGCAGTGAAGGAGACAGGGCCTCCTACAATGAGCAGTTCTTC; cdr3_aa: CASSEGDRASYNEQFF
j_call: TRBJ1-2; d_call: -; clone_size: -; v_call: TRBV11-2; cdr3_nt: TGTGCCAGCAGCCCCGCCGGACGGACATTCTATGGCTACACCTTC; cdr3_aa: CASSPAGRTFYGYTF